This T cell receptor beta chain derives from a study of neurological immune-mediated disorders. Study-wide results and limits: None of the CDR3 amino acid sequences of expanded clones recurred across subjects, suggesting private repertoires in all groups.

TCRdb passed the 5' RACE reads through MiXCR, listing each CDR3 protein once. The table records 84,000 or so distinct CDR3 sequences, approximately 10% of them present only once. The CDR3 runs 14 residues. V was shortened by 7 bases and J by 4 bases, with 14 bases between the two germline ends. CDR1 SGHRS and CDR2 YFSETQ come from the germline V gene. This clonotype was counted ten times or more. Its antigen is unidentified. Volunteers from a blood bank in Maryland, USA, constituted the healthy controls. The TCR sequence derives from a man in his forties in good health. The rearrangement joins TRBV5-1 to TRBJ1-4; possible D gene TRBD1, 5 bases. Specimen: PBMCs. The CDR3 DNA follows: TGCGCCAGCGGCCCTACAGGAAGTAATGAAAAACTGTTTTTT. It translates to CASGPTGSNEKLFF. The variable domain in full, with the rest retrieved from reference TRBV5-1 and TRBJ1-4, is KAGVTQTPRYLIKTRGQQVTLSCSPISGHRSVSWYQQTPGQGLQFLFEYFSETQRNKGNFPGRFSGRQFSNSRSEMNVSTLELGDSALYLCASGPTGSNEKLFFGSGTQLSVL.